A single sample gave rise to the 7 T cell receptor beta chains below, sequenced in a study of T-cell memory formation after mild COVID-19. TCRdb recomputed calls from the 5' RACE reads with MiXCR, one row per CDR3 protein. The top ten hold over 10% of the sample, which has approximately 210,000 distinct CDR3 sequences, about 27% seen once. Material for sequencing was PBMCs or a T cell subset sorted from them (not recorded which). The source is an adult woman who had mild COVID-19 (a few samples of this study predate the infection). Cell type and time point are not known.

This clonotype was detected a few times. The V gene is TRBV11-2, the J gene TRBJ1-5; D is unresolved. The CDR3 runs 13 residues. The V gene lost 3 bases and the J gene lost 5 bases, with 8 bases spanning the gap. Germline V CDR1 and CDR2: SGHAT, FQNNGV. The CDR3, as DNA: TGTGCCAGCAGCTTTAACCCGGATCAGCCCCAGCATTTT. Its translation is CASSFNPDQPQHF.

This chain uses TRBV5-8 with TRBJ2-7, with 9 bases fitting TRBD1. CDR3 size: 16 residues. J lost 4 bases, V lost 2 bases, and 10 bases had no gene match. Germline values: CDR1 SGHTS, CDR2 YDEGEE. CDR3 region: CASSLKPGTGPYEQYF. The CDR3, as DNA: TGTGCCAGCAGCTTAAAGCCCGGGACAGGGCCTTACGAGCAGTACTTC. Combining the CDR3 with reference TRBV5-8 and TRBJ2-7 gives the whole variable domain EAGVTQSPTHLIKTRGQQATLRCSPISGHTSVYWYQQALGLGLQFLLWYDEGEERNRGNFPPRFSGRQFPNYSSELNVNALELEDSALYLCASSLKPGTGPYEQYFGPGTRLTVT.

The CDR3 reads CASSSETGTSGTNEQFF. CDR3 DNA: TGTGCCAGTAGTTCCGAGACCGGGACTAGCGGGACAAATGAGCAGTTCTTC. The rearrangement joins TRBV19 to TRBJ2-1, with 13 bases fitting TRBD2. The CDR3 consists of 17 residues. V lost 5 bases, J lost 7 bases, and 11 bases stayed unmatched. Germline V gene data show CDR1 as LNHDA and CDR2 as SQIVND (reference sequence).

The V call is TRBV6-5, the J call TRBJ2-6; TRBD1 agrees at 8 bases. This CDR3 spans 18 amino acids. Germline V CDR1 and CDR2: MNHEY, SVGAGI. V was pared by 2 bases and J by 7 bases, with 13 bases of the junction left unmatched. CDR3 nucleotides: TGTGCCAGCAGTTACGAACGGACAGGGTATGGGCTAGCCAACGTCCTGACTTTC. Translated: CASSYERTGYGLANVLTF.

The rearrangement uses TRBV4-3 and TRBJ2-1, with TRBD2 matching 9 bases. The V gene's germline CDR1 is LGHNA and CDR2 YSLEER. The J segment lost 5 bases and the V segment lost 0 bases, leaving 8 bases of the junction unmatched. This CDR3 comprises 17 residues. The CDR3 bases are TGCGCCAGCAGCCAAGAATCAACTAGCGGGTCCCACAATGAGCAGTTCTTC. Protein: CASSQESTSGSHNEQFF.

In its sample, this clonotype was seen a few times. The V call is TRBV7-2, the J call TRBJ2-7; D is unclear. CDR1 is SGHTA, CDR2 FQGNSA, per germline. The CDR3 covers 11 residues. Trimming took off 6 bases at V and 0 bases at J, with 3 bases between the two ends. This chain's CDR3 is CASRDSYEQYF. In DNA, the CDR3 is TGTGCCAGCAGGGACTCCTACGAGCAGTACTTC.

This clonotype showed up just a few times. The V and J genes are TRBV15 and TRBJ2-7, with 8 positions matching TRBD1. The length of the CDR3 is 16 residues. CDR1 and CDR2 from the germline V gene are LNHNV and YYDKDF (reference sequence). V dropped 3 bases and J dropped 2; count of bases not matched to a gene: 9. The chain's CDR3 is CATSSDRGGLTYEQYF. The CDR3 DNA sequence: TGTGCCACCAGCAGTGACAGGGGCGGGCTCACCTACGAGCAGTACTTC. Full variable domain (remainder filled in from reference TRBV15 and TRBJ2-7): DAMVIQNPRYQVTQFGKPVTLSCSQTLNHNVMYWYQQKSSQAPKLLFHYYDKDFNNEADTPDNFQSRRPNTSFCFLDIRSPGLGDTAMYLCATSSDRGGLTYEQYFGPGTRLTVT.